This T cell receptor beta chain stems from a study of ipilimumab plus nivolumab after autologous stem cell transplantation. Study as a whole: Patients received a median of about five ipilimumab and about 8 nivolumab doses. Study-level findings and limits: Authors suggest TCR repertoire, Treg phenotype and gut microbiota support further study.

Assay used: immunoSEQ multiplex PCR; TCRdb lists only in-frame clones, some missing. This sample carries 15,000 to 20,000 clones, around 68% of them seen once, and the ten largest clones take under 25%. Checkpoint therapy with ipilimumab 1 mg/kg began 14 to 28 days after transplant. Germline V gene data show CDR1 as MNHEY and CDR2 as SVGAGI. Trimming pared 2 bases from V and 5 bases from J, leaving 9 bases between. The length of the CDR3 is 13 residues. Note on this clone: Its cognate antigen is unknown.

The source of this sequence is a male donor with diffuse large B-cell lymphoma. The V and J genes are TRBV6-5 and TRBJ2-5; no reliable D call. The sequences come from PBMCs, collected in a trial of ipilimumab plus nivolumab as post-transplant consolidation. CDR3 coding DNA: TGTGCCAGCAGTTACGGAGAAAGGGAGACCCAGTACTTC. Residues: CASSYGERETQYF.